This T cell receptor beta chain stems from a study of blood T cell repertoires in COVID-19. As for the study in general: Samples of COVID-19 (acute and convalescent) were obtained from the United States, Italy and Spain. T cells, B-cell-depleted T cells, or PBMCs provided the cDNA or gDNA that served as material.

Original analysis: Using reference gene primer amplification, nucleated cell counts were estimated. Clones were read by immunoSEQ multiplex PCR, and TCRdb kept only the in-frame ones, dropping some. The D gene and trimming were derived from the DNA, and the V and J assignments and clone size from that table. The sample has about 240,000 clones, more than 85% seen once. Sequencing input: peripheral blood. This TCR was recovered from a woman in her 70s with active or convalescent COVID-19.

CDR3 in DNA: TGTGCCAGTAGTTTTTATTTAGGAGGGGACGAAGCTTTCTTT. This sequence encodes CASSFYLGGDEAFF. The chain has TRBV19 and TRBJ1-1, with D tentatively TRBD1 (5 bases). CDR1 LNHDA and CDR2 SQIVND come from the germline V gene (reference sequence). V lost 5 bases and J 8 bases, leaving 18 bases between the germline ends. The length of the CDR3 is 14 residues. The full variable domain, completed using reference TRBV19 and TRBJ1-1, is DGGITQSPKYLFRKEGQNVTLSCEQNLNHDAMYWYRQDPGQGLRLIYYSQIVNDFQKGDIAEGYSVSREKKESFPLTVTSAQKNPTAFYLCASSFYLGGDEAFFGQGTRLTVV.